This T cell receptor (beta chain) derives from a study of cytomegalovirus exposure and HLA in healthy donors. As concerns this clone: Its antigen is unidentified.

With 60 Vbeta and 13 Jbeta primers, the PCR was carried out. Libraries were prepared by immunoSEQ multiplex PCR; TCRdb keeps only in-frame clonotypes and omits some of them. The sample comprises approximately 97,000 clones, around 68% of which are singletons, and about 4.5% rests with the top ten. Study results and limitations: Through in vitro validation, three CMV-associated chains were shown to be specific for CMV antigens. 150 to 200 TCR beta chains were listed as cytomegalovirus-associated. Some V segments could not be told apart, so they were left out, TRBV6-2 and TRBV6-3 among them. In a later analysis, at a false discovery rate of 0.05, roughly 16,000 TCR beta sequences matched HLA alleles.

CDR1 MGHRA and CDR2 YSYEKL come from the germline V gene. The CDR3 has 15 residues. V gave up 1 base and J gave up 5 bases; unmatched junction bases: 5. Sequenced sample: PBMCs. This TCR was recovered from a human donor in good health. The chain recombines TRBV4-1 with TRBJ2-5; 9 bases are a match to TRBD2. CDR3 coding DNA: TGCGCCAGCAGCCAAGGCAGCGGGAGGTTTGAGACCCAGTACTTC. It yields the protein CASSQGSGRFETQYF.